Here is one T cell receptor (beta chain) with its context. The target antigen is unknown. These data are taken from a study of early stage breast cancer tumors. Notes on the study in general: Tumors had about 2.3-fold higher T cell density than normal breast. Blood repertoires resembled normal breast more than tumor.

Generated by immunoSEQ multiplex PCR, the TCRdb table keeps only in-frame clones and is missing some. The repertoire holds around 20,000 clones, around 82% seen once, with approximately 1.7% in the top ten. Trimming pared 7 bases from V and 5 bases from J, leaving 20 bases between. CDR1 is MDHEN, CDR2 SYDVKM, per germline. The CDR3 loop spans 16 amino acids. Specimen: blood. This sequence originates from a person between 65 and 80 years old with breast cancer. This chain joins TRBV28 and TRBJ2-2; perhaps TRBD2 as D (7 bases). CDR3 nucleotide sequence: TGTGCCAGCAATCATGGGGGGCTAGCGGAAACCGGGGAGCTGTTTTTT. Protein sequence: CASNHGGLAETGELFF.